Following are 22 T cell receptor beta chains from one sample sequenced in a study of cytomegalovirus exposure and HLA in healthy donors. A multiplex PCR was run with 60 Vbeta primers and 13 Jbeta primers. Here immunoSEQ multiplex PCR was the method, and the copy in TCRdb shows in-frame clones only, minus some. The data contain 150,000 to 200,000 clones, roughly 71% of them singletons. Source material: PBMCs. These receptors were collected from a woman in her forties or fifties in good health and CMV-seropositive.

The V call is TRBV10-1, the J call TRBJ1-5, with D possibly TRBD1 on 5 matching bases. CDR1 and CDR2 from the germline V gene are WNHNN and SYGVQD (reference sequence). Trimming left V 4 bases short and J 5 bases short, with 9 bases between. The CDR3 contains 13 residues. The CDR3 sequence: CASSAQVDQPQHF. The CDR3 bases are TGCGCCAGCAGTGCACAGGTAGATCAGCCCCAGCATTTT.

The J gene is TRBJ1-1, the V gene TRBV5-4, with TRBD1 matching over 8 bases. Trimming cost V 1 base and J 10 bases; bases outside gene matches: 9. The CDR3 loop spans 14 amino acids. Germline V lookup: CDR1 SGHNT, CDR2 YYREEE (reference sequence). This CDR3 reads CASSLNQGARGAFF. CDR3 nucleotides: TGTGCCAGCAGCTTGAATCAGGGGGCGAGAGGAGCTTTCTTT.

This chain connects TRBV18 to TRBJ1-5, with D perhaps TRBD1 (5 bases). The V end lost 2 bases, the J end lost 3 bases, and 11 bases lay between the germline ends. Germline V gene lookup returns CDR1 KGHSH and CDR2 LQKENI. The CDR3 is made up of 15 amino acids. CDR3: CASSPGAGYNQPQHF. CDR3 DNA: TGTGCCAGCTCACCAGGGGCAGGTTACAATCAGCCCCAGCATTTT. Variable domain in full (rest from reference TRBV18 and TRBJ1-5): NAGVMQNPRHLVRRRGQEARLRCSPMKGHSHVYWYRQLPEEGLKFMVYLQKENIIDESGMPKERFSAEFPKEGPSILRIQQVVRGDSAAYFCASSPGAGYNQPQHFGDGTRLSIL.

This clone was seen more than once but under ten times. V usage is TRBV5-4 and J usage is TRBJ2-2, with 7 nucleotides matching TRBD1. The CDR3 is 15 amino acids. The ends lost 4 bases at V and 2 bases at J; junction bases unmatched: 5. The germline V gene encodes CDR1 SGHNT and CDR2 YYREEE (reference sequence). CDR3 DNA sequence: TGTGCCAGCAGCCCGGGACAGAGCAACACCGGGGAGCTGTTTTTT. Translation: CASSPGQSNTGELFF.

V usage is TRBV27 and J usage is TRBJ1-5, with 7 nucleotides matching TRBD1. J gave up 1 base and V 2 bases, and 2 bases lay outside the gene matches. CDR3 length: 15 residues. Germline-derived CDR1 and CDR2 are MNHEY and SMNVEV (reference sequence). Here the CDR3 reads CASSLKGASNQPQHF. The CDR3, as DNA: TGTGCCAGCAGTTTAAAGGGGGCGAGCAATCAGCCCCAGCATTTT.

The CDR3 spells CASSYGQGNEKLFF. For the CDR3, the DNA is TGTGCCAGCAGCTACGGACAGGGTAATGAAAAACTGTTTTTT. The V and J genes are TRBV7-9 and TRBJ1-4; TRBD1 matches 8 bases. The trim removed 4 bases at V and 4 bases at J, leaving 2 bases unmatched. Germline values: CDR1 SEHNR, CDR2 FQNEAQ (reference sequence). The CDR3 spans 14 residues. The full variable domain, in which reference TRBV7-9 and TRBJ1-4 provide the parts outside the CDR3, is DTGVSQNPRHKITKRGQNVTFRCDPISEHNRLYWYRQTLGQGPEFLTYFQNEAQLEKSRLLSDRFSAERPKGSFSTLEIQRTEQGDSAMYLCASSYGQGNEKLFFGSGTQLSVL.

The chain employs TRBV2 and TRBJ1-1; D is uncertain. Germline CDR1 and CDR2: SNHLY and FYNNEI. V lost 5 bases and J 0 bases, leaving 10 bases between the germline ends. The CDR3 spans 14 residues. The DNA of the CDR3 is TGTGCCAGCAGTTATACAGCACTGAACACTGAAGCTTTCTTT. Its protein is CASSYTALNTEAFF.

The V call is TRBV9, the J call TRBJ1-2; 7 bases fit TRBD1. CDR3 length equals 14 residues. CDR1 is SGDLS and CDR2 is YYNGEE in the germline V gene. Trimming took 4 bases from V and 4 from J; bases not matched to a gene: 7. CDR3 DNA: TGTGCCAGCAGCCCAAGGACAGGCCCCTATGGCTACACCTTC. This gives the protein CASSPRTGPYGYTF.

This chain uses TRBV19 with TRBJ2-7, with unresolved D. The last part of the DNA fits TRBJ2-1 better; the J call may be wrong. The CDR3 length is 15 residues. Per the germline V gene, CDR1 is LNHDA and CDR2 is SQIVND (reference sequence). Here the CDR3 DNA reads TGTGCCAGTATGTCCGAAGGTAGCTCCTACAATGAGCAGTTCTTC. Protein product: CASMSEGSSYNEQFF.

This rearrangement joins TRBV18 to TRBJ1-1, with D possibly TRBD1 on 5 matching bases. Germline CDR1 reads KGHSH; CDR2 reads LQKENI. CDR3 length: 15 amino acids. Trimming stripped 3 bases from V and 4 bases from J, with 15 bases between. The CDR3 nucleotides are TGTGCCAGCTCACCGACAGTGGGAGGAGGCACTGAAGCTTTCTTT. This codes for CASSPTVGGGTEAFF.

This clone was counted only a few times. The rearrangement joins TRBV29-1 to TRBJ1-2, with 8 bases fitting TRBD1. V shed 7 bases, J shed 8 bases, and the junction held 12 bases outside the gene matches. The CDR3 runs 13 residues. In germline, CDR1 is SQVTM, CDR2 ANQGSEA. CDR3 in DNA: TGCAGCGCTGAGAGGATCTCAGGGGGCGGCTACACCTTC. This translates into CSAERISGGGYTF.

In its sample, this clone was seen once. The V and J genes are TRBV27 and TRBJ1-5; 10 bases align to TRBD1. There are 17 residues in the CDR3. J was trimmed by 5 bases and V by 4 bases; bases with no gene match: 11. Germline V lookup: CDR1 MNHEY, CDR2 SMNVEV (reference sequence). The CDR3 loop reads CASSSRGQGRGYQPQHF. CDR3 nucleotide sequence: TGTGCCAGCAGTTCGAGGGGACAGGGGCGCGGGTATCAGCCCCAGCATTTT.

This rearrangement joins TRBV4-2 to TRBJ1-1; D unclear. This CDR3 is built from 15 residues. Germline CDR1 and CDR2: LGHNA and YNFKEQ. V was pared by 3 bases and J by 0 bases, with 11 bases between. The CDR3 is CASSQEDGLNTEAFF. CDR3 DNA sequence: TGTGCCAGCAGCCAGGAGGACGGCTTGAACACTGAAGCTTTCTTT.

The rearrangement links TRBV29-1 to TRBJ2-3, with D tentatively TRBD2 (6 bases). The CDR3 is made up of 13 amino acids. Trimming stripped 1 base from V and 6 bases from J, with 11 bases between. Per germline, CDR1 SQVTM and CDR2 ANQGSEA. This CDR3 reads CSVEVGGTDTQYF. For the CDR3, the DNA is TGCAGCGTTGAAGTCGGGGGTACGGATACGCAGTATTTT.

V is TRBV5-6 and J is TRBJ2-7; tentatively, D is TRBD1 (6 bases). There are 16 residues in the CDR3. CDR1 and CDR2 (germline): SGHDT, YYEEEE. The V end lost 2 bases, the J end lost 3 bases, and 18 bases lay between the germline ends. CDR3 nucleotides: TGTGCCAGCAGCTTAATGGGGGCCCTGGGGGTCTACGAGCAGTACTTC. Translated, it gives CASSLMGALGVYEQYF.

V and J are TRBV10-3 and TRBJ1-2; D gene unclear. The germline V gene encodes CDR1 ENHRY and CDR2 SYGVKD. The V end lost 0 bases, the J end lost 0 bases, and 11 bases lay between the germline ends. The CDR3 extends over 16 amino acids. CDR3 nucleotide sequence: TGTGCCATCAGTGAGTCGGGCACAGAGTCTAACTATGGCTACACCTTC. Translation: CAISESGTESNYGYTF.

The rearrangement joins TRBV19 to TRBJ1-6; no definite D call. The germline CDR1 and CDR2 sequences are LNHDA and SQIVND (reference sequence). Deletions cut 3 bases from V and 8 bases from J, with 11 bases between. The CDR3 is 14 amino acids. CDR3 nucleotide sequence: TGTGCCAGTAGTATTGGTTGGAGGCATTCACCCCTCCACTTT. Translated, it gives CASSIGWRHSPLHF.

This clone was detected only once. The J gene is TRBJ1-1, the V gene TRBV6-6; unclear D gene. Germline-derived CDR1 and CDR2 are MNHNY and SVGAGI (reference sequence). V shed 2 bases and J shed 2 bases, with 6 bases lying between them. The CDR3 is made up of 13 amino acids. CDR3: CASSYERNTEAFF. CDR3 DNA sequence: TGTGCCAGCAGTTACGAGCGAAACACTGAAGCTTTCTTT.

The CDR3 here is CATSRGQAGGFNEQYF. CDR3 bases: TGTGCCACCAGCAGAGGTCAGGCAGGGGGCTTTAACGAGCAGTACTTC. V is TRBV15 and J is TRBJ2-7; 8 nucleotides align to TRBD1. The CDR3 spans 16 residues. The germline V gene encodes CDR1 LNHNV and CDR2 YYDKDF (reference sequence). V trimming: 1 base; J trimming: 5 bases; junction bases outside the gene matches: 10.

This clone has just one count. The chain is built from TRBV7-9 and TRBJ2-3; a possible D gene is TRBD2 (6 bases). The ends were cut back, 4 bases at V and 2 bases at J, with 13 bases in the middle. CDR3 length equals 15 residues. Looked up from germline, CDR1 is SEHNR and CDR2 is FQNEAQ (reference sequence). In DNA, the CDR3 is TGTGCCAGCAGCTATCCAGGACTAAACACAGATACGCAGTATTTT. This codes for CASSYPGLNTDTQYF.

This clone was recorded only once. This rearrangement joins TRBV23-1 to TRBJ1-5; 11 bases agree with TRBD1. TRBV23-1 is given ORF status, its function remaining uncertain. V trimming: 4 bases; J trimming: 5 bases; junction bases outside the gene matches: 4. The CDR3 extends over 15 amino acids. This CDR3 is CASSPGTGGDQPQHF. The CDR3 DNA is TGCGCCAGCAGTCCCGGGACAGGGGGTGATCAGCCCCAGCATTTT.

J is TRBJ2-3 and V is TRBV9, with TRBD2 matching 8 bases. CDR1 SGDLS and CDR2 YYNGEE come from the germline V gene. This CDR3 is built from 15 residues. V lost 3 bases, J lost 3 bases, and 6 bases stayed unmatched. CDR3 sequence (DNA): TGTGCCAGCAGCGCCGGACTAGCCGGGACAGATACGCAGTATTTT. It yields the protein CASSAGLAGTDTQYF.